The clone carrying this TCR beta chain was detected only a few times. Its antigen is not identified. TCRdb itself ran the RT-PCR reads through MiXCR, one entry per CDR3 protein. Seen here are 650,000 to 800,000 distinct CDR3 sequences, approximately 17% observed once, and the top ten hold around 9.9%. The data stem from a study of response to subunit inactivated influenza vaccine. Study results and caveats: Authors suggested that a seasonal influenza vaccination recruits few new T cells each time.

The CDR3 consists of 13 residues. The V end lost 0 bases, the J end lost 6 bases, and 6 bases lay between the germline ends. The germline V gene has CDR1 SGHVS and CDR2 FNYEAQ. The material was PBMCs from blood, obtained around 5 days after vaccination. The clonotype was recovered from a man in his fifties or sixties who received an inactivated influenza vaccine. J is TRBJ2-1 and V is TRBV7-6; D not resolved. As DNA, the CDR3 is TGTGCCAGCAGCTTAGCGTGGGTCAATGAGCAGTTCTTC. As protein: CASSLAWVNEQFF.